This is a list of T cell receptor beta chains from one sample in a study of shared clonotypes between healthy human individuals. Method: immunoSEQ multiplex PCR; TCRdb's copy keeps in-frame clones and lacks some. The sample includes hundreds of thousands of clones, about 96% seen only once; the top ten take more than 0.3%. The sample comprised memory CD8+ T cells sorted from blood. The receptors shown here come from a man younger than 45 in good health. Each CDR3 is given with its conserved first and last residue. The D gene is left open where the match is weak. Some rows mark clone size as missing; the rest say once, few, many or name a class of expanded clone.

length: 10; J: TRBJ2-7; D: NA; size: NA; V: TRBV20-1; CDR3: CSASLPEQYF; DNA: TGCAGTGCTAGTCTACCCGAGCAGTACTTC
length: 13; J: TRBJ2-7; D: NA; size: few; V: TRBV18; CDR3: CASSPPGHYEQYF; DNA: TGTGCCAGCTCACCACCGGGACACTACGAGCAGTACTTC
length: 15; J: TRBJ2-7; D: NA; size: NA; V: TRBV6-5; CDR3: CASRLRGAWGYEQYF; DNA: TGTGCCAGCAGACTGAGGGGGGCCTGGGGCTACGAGCAGTACTTC
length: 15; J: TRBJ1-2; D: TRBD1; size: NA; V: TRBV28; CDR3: CASKRGDRFNNGYTF; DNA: TGTGCCAGCAAACGTGGGGACAGATTTAACAATGGCTACACCTTC
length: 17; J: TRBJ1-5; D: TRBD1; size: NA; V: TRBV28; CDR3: CASSLFKGQGVNQPQHF; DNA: TGTGCCAGCAGTTTATTTAAGGGACAGGGGGTCAATCAGCCCCAGCATTTT
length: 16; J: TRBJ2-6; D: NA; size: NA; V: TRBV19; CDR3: CASTYRKGSGANVLTF; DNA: TGTGCCAGTACCTATAGAAAAGGCTCTGGGGCCAACGTCCTGACTTTC
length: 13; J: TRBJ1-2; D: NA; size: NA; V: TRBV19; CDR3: CASSQGLNYGYTF; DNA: TGTGCCAGTAGTCAAGGTTTGAACTATGGCTACACCTTC
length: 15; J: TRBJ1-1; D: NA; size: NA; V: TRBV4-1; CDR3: CASSQTRGANTEAFF; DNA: TGCGCCAGCAGCCAAACTCGGGGGGCGAACACTGAAGCTTTCTTT
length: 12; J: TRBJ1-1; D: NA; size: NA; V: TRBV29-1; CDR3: CSVRRLDAEAFF; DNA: TGCAGCGTCCGTAGATTGGACGCTGAAGCTTTCTTT
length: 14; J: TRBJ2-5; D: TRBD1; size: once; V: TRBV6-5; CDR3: CASSHNRGGETQYF; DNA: TGTGCCAGCAGTCACAACAGGGGCGGGGAGACCCAGTACTTC
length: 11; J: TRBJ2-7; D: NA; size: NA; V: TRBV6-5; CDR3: CASSGGWEQYF; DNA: TGTGCCAGCTCTGGGGGATGGGAGCAGTACTTC
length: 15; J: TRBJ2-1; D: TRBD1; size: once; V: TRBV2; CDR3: CASRGQGGTYNEQFF; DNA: TGTGCCAGCCGGGGACAGGGAGGGACCTACAATGAGCAGTTCTTC
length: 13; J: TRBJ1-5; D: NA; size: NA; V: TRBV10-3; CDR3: CAISRGGDQPQHF; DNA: TGTGCCATCAGCCGGGGCGGGGATCAGCCCCAGCATTTT
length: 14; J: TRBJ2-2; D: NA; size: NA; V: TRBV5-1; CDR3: CASSLRTNTGELFF; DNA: TGCGCCAGCAGCCTTCGGACGAACACCGGGGAGCTGTTTTTT
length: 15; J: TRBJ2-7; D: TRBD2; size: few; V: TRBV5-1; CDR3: CASKRLPGLVYEQYF; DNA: TGCGCCAGCAAGAGGCTACCGGGACTAGTCTACGAGCAGTACTTC
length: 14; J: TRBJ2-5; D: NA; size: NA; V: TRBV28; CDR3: CASSLTSIQETQYF; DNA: TGTGCCAGCAGTTTAACCAGCATCCAAGAGACCCAGTACTTC
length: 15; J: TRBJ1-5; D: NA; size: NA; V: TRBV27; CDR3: CASSLFDRKNQPQHF; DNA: TGTGCCAGCAGTTTATTTGACCGGAAGAATCAGCCCCAGCATTTT
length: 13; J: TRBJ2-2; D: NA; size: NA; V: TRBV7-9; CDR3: CASSFTSTGELFF; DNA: TGTGCCAGCAGCTTTACTAGCACCGGGGAGCTGTTTTTT
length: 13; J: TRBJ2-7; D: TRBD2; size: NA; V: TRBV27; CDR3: CATAGLAGYEQYF; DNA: TGTGCCACCGCGGGACTAGCGGGCTACGAGCAGTACTTC
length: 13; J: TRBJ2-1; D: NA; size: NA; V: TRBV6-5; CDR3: CASSADFYNEQFF; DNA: TGTGCCAGCAGCGCCGACTTCTACAATGAGCAGTTCTTC
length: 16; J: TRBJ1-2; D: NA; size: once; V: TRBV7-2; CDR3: CASSFPSDRYGYGYTF; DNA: TGTGCCAGCAGCTTCCCCTCAGACAGGTATGGCTATGGCTACACCTTC
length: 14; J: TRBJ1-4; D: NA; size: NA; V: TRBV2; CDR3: CASTLGAAYEKLFF; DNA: TGTGCCAGCACCCTAGGGGCAGCTTATGAAAAACTGTTTTTT
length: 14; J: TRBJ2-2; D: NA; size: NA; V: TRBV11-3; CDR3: CASSLYANTGELFF; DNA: TGTGCCAGCAGCTTATACGCGAACACCGGGGAGCTGTTTTTT
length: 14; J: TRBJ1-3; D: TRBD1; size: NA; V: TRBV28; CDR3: CASSFGTGGNTIYF; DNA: TGTGCCAGCAGTTTCGGGACAGGAGGAAACACCATATATTTT
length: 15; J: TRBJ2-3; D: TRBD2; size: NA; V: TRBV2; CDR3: CASSVPSGSTDTQYF; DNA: TGTGCCAGCAGTGTCCCTAGCGGGAGCACAGATACGCAGTATTTT
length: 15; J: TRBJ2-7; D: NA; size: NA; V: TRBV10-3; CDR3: CAISESSQASYEQYF; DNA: TGTGCCATCAGTGAGTCGAGCCAGGCGTCCTACGAGCAGTACTTC
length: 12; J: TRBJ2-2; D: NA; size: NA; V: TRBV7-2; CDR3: CASSLGIRELFF; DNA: TGTGCCAGCAGCTTAGGAATCAGGGAGCTGTTTTTT
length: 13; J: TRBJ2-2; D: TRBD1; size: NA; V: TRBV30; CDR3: CAWWDRAPGELFF; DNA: TGTGCCTGGTGGGACAGGGCCCCCGGGGAGCTGTTTTTT
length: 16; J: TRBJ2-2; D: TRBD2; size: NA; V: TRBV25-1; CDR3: CASSATSGRNTGELFF; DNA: TGTGCCAGCAGTGCCACTAGCGGGAGAAACACCGGGGAGCTGTTTTTT
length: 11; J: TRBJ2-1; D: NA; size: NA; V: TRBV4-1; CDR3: CASSQDFEQFF; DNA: TGCGCCAGCAGCCAAGACTTCGAGCAGTTCTTC
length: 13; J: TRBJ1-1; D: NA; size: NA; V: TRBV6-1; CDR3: CASTLVLNTEAFF; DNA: TGTGCCAGCACCCTCGTCTTGAACACTGAAGCTTTCTTT
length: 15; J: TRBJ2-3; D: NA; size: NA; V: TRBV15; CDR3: CATSRLGPSTDTQYF; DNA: TGTGCCACCAGCCGATTGGGCCCTAGCACAGATACGCAGTATTTT
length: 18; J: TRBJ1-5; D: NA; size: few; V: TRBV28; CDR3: CASSLLRAIWYSNQPQHF; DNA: TGTGCCAGCAGTTTATTACGGGCGATCTGGTATAGCAATCAGCCCCAGCATTTT
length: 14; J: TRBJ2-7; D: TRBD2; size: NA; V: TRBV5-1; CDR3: CASSLAAGSYEQYF; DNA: TGCGCCAGCAGCTTGGCAGCGGGAAGTTACGAGCAGTACTTC
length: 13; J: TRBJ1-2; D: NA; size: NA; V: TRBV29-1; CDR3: CSVETSDNYGYTF; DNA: TGCAGCGTTGAAACCTCAGATAACTATGGCTACACCTTC
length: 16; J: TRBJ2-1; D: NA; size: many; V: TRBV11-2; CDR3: CASSLVYPGFGNEQFF; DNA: TGTGCCAGCAGCTTAGTTTACCCGGGTTTCGGCAATGAGCAGTTCTTC
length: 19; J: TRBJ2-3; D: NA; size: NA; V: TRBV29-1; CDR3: CSVEDMLSLTAISTDTQYF; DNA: TGCAGCGTTGAAGATATGTTAAGTTTGACGGCCATAAGCACAGATACGCAGTATTTT
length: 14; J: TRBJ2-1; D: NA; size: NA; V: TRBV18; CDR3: CASSRRDTYNEQFF; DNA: TGTGCCAGCTCACGCCGGGACACCTACAATGAGCAGTTCTTC
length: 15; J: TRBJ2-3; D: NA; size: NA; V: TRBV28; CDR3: CASSLQGLGADTQYF; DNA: TGTGCCAGCAGTTTACAGGGGCTTGGTGCAGATACGCAGTATTTT
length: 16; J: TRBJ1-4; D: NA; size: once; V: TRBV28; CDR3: CASSRNTGGPGLKLFF; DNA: TGTGCCAGCAGCCGAAACACAGGAGGTCCGGGGTTGAAACTGTTTTTT
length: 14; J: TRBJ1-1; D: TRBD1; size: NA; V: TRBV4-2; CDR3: CASSQYAGGTEAFF; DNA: TGTGCCAGCAGCCAATACGCAGGGGGAACTGAAGCTTTCTTT
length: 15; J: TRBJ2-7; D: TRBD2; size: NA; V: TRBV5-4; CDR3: CASSPGNGGLNEQYF; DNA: TGTGCCAGCAGCCCGGGGAACGGGGGGTTAAACGAGCAGTACTTC
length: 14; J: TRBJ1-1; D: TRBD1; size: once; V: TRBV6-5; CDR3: CASTGQGWNTEAFF; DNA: TGTGCCAGCACCGGACAGGGGTGGAACACTGAAGCTTTCTTT
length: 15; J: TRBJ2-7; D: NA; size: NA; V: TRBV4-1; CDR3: CASSQGIGSPYEQYF; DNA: TGCGCCAGCAGCCAAGGCATCGGGTCTCCCTACGAGCAGTACTTC
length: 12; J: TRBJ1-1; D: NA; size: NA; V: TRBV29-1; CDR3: CSVEPGGTEAFF; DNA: TGCAGCGTCGAACCGGGTGGGACCGAAGCTTTCTTT
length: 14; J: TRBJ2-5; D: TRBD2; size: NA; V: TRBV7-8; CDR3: CASSLGGRSGTQYF; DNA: TGTGCCAGCAGCTTAGGCGGGAGATCCGGGACCCAGTACTTC
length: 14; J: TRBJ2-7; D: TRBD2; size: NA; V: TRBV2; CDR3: CASRGTSGVYEQYF; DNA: TGTGCCAGCAGGGGGACTAGCGGGGTTTACGAGCAGTACTTC
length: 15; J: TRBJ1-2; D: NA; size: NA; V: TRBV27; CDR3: CASSPSWTVNYGYTF; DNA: TGTGCCAGCAGTCCGTCATGGACGGTTAACTATGGCTACACCTTC